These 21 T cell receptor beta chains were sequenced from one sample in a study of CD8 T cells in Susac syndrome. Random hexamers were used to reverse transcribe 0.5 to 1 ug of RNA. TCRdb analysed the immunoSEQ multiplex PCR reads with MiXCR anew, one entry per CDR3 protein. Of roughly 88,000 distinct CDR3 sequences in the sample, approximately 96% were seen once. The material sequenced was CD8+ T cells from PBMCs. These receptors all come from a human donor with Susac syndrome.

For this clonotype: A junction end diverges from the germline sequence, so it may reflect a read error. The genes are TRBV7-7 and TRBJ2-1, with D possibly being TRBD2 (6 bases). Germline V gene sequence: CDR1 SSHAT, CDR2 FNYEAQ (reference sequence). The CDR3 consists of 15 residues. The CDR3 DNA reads TGTGCTAGCAGCTCGGGAGAGGGGTCCTACAATGAGCAGTTCTTC. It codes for CASSSGEGSYNEQFF.

The CDR3 sequence is CASSGEGLAYEQYF. Written as DNA, the CDR3 is TGCGCCAGCAGTGGCGAGGGGCTTGCTTACGAGCAGTACTTC. V usage is TRBV5-1 and J usage is TRBJ2-7, with D perhaps matching TRBD1 or TRBD2 (5 bases each). The CDR3 consists of 14 residues. The germline V gene encodes CDR1 SGHRS and CDR2 YFSETQ. V was clipped by 5 bases and J by 4 bases, with 16 bases between them.

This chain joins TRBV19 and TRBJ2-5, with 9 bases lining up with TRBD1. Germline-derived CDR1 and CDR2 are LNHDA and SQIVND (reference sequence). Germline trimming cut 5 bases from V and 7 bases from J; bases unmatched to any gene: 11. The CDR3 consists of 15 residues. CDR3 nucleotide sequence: TGTGCCAGTAGTCAACGGGGACAGGGTAAAGGGACCCAGTACTTC. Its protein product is CASSQRGQGKGTQYF.

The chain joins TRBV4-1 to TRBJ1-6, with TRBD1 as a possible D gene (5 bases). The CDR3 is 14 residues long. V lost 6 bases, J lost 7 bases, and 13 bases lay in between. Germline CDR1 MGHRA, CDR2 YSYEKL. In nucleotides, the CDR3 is TGCGCCAGCAGAACCAGGGTTGAAAATTCACCCCTCCACTTT. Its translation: CASRTRVENSPLHF.

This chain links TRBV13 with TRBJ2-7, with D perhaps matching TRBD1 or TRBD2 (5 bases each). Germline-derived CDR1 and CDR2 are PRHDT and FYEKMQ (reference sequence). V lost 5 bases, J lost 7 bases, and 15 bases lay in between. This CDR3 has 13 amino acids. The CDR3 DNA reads TGTGCCAGCAGCACCTCAGGGAGTCAGGAGCAGTACGTC. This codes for CASSTSGSQEQYV.

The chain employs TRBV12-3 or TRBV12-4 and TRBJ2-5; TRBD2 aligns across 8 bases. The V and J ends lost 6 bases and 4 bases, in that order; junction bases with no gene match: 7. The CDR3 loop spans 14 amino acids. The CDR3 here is CASRGGGRGETQYF. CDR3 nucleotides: TGTGCCAGCAGGGGCGGGGGGCGCGGAGAGACCCAGTACTTC.

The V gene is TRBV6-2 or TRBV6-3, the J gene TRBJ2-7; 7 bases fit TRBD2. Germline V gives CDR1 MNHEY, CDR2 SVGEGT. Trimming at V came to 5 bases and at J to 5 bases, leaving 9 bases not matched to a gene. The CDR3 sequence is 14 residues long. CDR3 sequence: CASSPLGGFHEQYF. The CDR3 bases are TGTGCCAGCAGTCCTCTCGGGGGGTTCCACGAGCAGTACTTC.

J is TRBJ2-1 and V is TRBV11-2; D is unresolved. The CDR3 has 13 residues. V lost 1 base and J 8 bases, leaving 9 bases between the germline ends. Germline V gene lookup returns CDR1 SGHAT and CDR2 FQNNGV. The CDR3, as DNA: TGTGCCAGCAGCTTAGTAGTTCCCGATGAGCAGTTCTTC. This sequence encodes CASSLVVPDEQFF.

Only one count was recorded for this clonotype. As DNA, the CDR3 is TGTGCCAGCAGACCTACGCCAGGGTCCCACGAGCAGTACTTC. It yields the protein CASRPTPGSHEQYF. The rearrangement links TRBV27 to TRBJ2-7, with a weak D call TRBD1 (5 bases). Germline values: CDR1 MNHEY, CDR2 SMNVEV (reference sequence). The V end was cut by 6 bases, the J end by 5 bases, with 17 bases between. This CDR3 spans 14 amino acids.

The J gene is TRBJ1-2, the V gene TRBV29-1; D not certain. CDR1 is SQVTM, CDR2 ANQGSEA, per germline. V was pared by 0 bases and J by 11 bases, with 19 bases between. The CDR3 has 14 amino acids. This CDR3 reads CSVEDRNPPGDYTF. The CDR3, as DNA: TGCAGCGTTGAAGACCGAAACCCTCCCGGGGATTACACCTTC. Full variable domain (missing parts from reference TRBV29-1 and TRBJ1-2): SAVISQKPSRDICQRGTSLTIQCQVDSQVTMMFWYRQQPGQSLTLIATANQGSEATYESGFVIDKFPISRPNLTFSTLTVSNMSPEDSSIYLCSVEDRNPPGDYTFGSGTRLTVV.

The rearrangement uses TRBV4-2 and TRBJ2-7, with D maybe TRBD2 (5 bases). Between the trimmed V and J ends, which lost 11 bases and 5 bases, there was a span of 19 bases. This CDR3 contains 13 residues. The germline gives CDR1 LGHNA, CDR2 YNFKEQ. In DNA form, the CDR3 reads TGTGCCTCCTCGGACTCCATTAACAACGAGCAGTACTTC. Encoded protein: CASSDSINNEQYF.

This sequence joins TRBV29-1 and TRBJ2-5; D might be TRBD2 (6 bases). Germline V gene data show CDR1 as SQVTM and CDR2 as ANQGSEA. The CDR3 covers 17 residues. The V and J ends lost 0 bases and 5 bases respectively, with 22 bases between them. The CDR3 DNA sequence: TGCAGCGTTGAAGATGGGCGCGGGGCAGCCGTCAGTGAGACCCAGTACTTC. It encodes CSVEDGRGAAVSETQYF. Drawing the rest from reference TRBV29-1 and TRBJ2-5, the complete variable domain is SAVISQKPSRDICQRGTSLTIQCQVDSQVTMMFWYRQQPGQSLTLIATANQGSEATYESGFVIDKFPISRPNLTFSTLTVSNMSPEDSSIYLCSVEDGRGAAVSETQYFGPGTRLLVL.

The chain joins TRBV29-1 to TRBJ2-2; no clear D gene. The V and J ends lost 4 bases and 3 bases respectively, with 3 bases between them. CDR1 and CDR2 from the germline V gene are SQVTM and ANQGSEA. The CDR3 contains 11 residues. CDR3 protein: CSVGDTGELFF. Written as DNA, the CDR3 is TGCAGCGTTGGCGACACCGGGGAGCTGTTTTTT.

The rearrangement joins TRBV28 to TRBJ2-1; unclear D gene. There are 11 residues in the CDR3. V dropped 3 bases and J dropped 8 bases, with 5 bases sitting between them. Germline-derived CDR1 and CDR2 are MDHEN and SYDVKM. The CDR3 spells CASSLMDEQFF. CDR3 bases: TGTGCCAGCAGTTTGATGGATGAGCAGTTCTTC.

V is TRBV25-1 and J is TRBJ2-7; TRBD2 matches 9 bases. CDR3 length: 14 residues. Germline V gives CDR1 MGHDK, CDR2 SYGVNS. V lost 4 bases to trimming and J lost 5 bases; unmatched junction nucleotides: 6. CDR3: CASSAIRTSDEQYF. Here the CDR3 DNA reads TGTGCCAGCAGTGCCATTCGGACTAGCGACGAGCAGTACTTC.

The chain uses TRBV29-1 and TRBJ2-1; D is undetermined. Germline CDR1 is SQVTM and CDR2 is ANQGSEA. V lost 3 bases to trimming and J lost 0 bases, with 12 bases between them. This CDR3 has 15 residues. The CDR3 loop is CSVDVGRFSYNEQFF. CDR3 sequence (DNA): TGCAGCGTTGATGTAGGCCGATTCTCCTACAATGAGCAGTTCTTC.

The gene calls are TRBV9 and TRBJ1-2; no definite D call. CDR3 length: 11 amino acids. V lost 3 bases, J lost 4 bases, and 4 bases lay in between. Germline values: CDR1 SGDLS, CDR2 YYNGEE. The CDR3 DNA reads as TGTGCCAGCAGCGCTTCCTATGGCTACACCTTC. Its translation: CASSASYGYTF.

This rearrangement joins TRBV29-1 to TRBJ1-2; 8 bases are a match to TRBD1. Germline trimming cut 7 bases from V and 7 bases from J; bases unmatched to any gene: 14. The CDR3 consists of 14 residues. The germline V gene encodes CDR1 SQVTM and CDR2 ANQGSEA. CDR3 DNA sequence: TGCAGCGCCGCCGGCGGGACAGGTTTCCCTGGCTACACCTTC. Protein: CSAAGGTGFPGYTF.

The CDR3 spells CASSGGGHSETQYF. CDR3 nucleotides: TGCGCCAGCAGCGGGGGGGGCCATTCCGAGACCCAGTACTTC. This chain uses TRBV5-1 with TRBJ2-5, with a tentative D call TRBD2 (7 bases). CDR3 length equals 14 residues. Germline-derived CDR1 and CDR2 are SGHRS and YFSETQ. Trimming shortened V by 4 bases and J by 5 bases, and 15 bases separated the two germline ends.

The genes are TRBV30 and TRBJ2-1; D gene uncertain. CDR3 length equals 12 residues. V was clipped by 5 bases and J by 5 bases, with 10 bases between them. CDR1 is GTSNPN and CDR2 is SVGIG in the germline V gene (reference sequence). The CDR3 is CAWSLGHNEQFF. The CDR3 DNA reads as TGTGCCTGGTCCCTCGGGCACAATGAGCAGTTCTTC.

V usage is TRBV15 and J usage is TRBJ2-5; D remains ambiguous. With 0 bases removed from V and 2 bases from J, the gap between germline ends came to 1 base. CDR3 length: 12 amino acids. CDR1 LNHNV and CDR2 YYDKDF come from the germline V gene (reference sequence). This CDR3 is CATSRDQETQYF. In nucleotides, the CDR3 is TGTGCCACCAGCAGAGATCAAGAGACCCAGTACTTC.